This T cell receptor (beta chain) was recorded in a study of blood T cells in healthy people across ages. Combining a sample-barcoded 5' primer with a J-beta primer mix, a second PCR ran for about 6 to 12 cycles. TCRdb redid the calling of the 5' RACE reads with MiXCR, one entry per CDR3 protein. The table lists some 700,000 distinct CDR3 sequences, roughly two fifths of them singletons. Germline assignment: CDR1 LNHDA and CDR2 SQIVND (reference sequence). V lost 5 bases and J 1 base, leaving 23 bases between the germline ends. The CDR3 is made up of 18 amino acids. Material for sequencing was blood. The clonotype was recovered from an older woman in good health. The chain joins TRBV19 to TRBJ1-2; maybe TRBD1 (5 bases). This CDR3 reads CASSLIGASFSHNYGYTF. The CDR3, as DNA: TGTGCCAGTAGTCTAATCGGGGCAAGTTTTTCGCATAACTATGGCTACACCTTC.